This TCR beta chain was identified during a study of shared clonotypes between healthy human individuals. Study at large: With ages of 18 to 49, the donors were two women and a few men. General study points: Genetic and exposure-history diversity was limited by the few donors. Generally, estimated richness proved larger in naive subsets than it did in memory subsets.

The CDR3 covers 15 residues. Germline V gene sequence: CDR1 MNHEY, CDR2 SMNVEV (reference sequence). V was clipped by 6 bases and J by 6 bases, with 18 bases between them. The repertoire was sequenced with immunoSEQ multiplex PCR; TCRdb's copy has only in-frame clones and lacks some. The sample contains some 2,000,000 clones, over 85% of which appear only once. As to this clone: Its antigen remains unknown.

As defined, naive CD8 cells were CD45RO-negative and positively selected for CCR7, with terminally differentiated effector memory CD45RA+ cells excluded. The TCR sequence derives from a man between 18 and 35 years old in good health. The rearrangement joins TRBV27 to TRBJ2-1; possibly TRBD1 for D (5 bases). The sample was naive CD8+ T cells sorted from blood. The CDR3 here is CASRLQVAMANEQFF. CDR3 DNA sequence: TGTGCCAGCAGACTACAGGTTGCGATGGCCAATGAGCAGTTCTTC.